This T cell receptor (beta chain) was sequenced during a study of OX40 agonist ivuxolimab in advanced cancers. Study conclusions and caveats: The average count of expanded clones was higher among CD8+ T cells than among CD4+.

Germline V gives CDR1 MNHEY, CDR2 SMNVEV (reference sequence). This CDR3 has 15 residues. V lost 1 base, J lost 3 bases, and 3 bases stayed unmatched. Remarks on this clone: Its target is unknown.

Measured with immunoSEQ multiplex PCR; TCRdb has only the in-frame clones, and not every one. The sample contains some 95,000 clones, around 85% of which appear only once. The chain uses TRBV27 and TRBJ2-1; TRBD2 aligns across 7 bases. The TCR sequence derives from an adult with an advanced solid tumor such as melanoma, head and neck, liver or kidney cancer. This material consisted of CD4+ or CD8+ T cells sorted from blood, taken in a trial of the OX40 agonist ivuxolimab. The DNA of the CDR3 is TGTGCCAGCAGTTTATGGGGGGGTCGCTACAATGAGCAGTTCTTC. Translation gives CASSLWGGRYNEQFF.